These 2 T cell receptor beta chains share one sample of origin, sequenced in a study of blood T cells in healthy people across ages. The second PCR ran about 6 to 11 cycles with a sample-barcoded 5' primer and J-beta primers. TCRdb re-called the 5' RACE reads with MiXCR, one entry per CDR3 protein. Of roughly 800,000 distinct CDR3 sequences detected, 55% to 70% appear once; the ten largest clones hold 22%. The specimen sequenced was blood. These receptors originate from a man younger than 45 in good health.

Of note for this clonotype: A much larger clone is a single base away; this may be a read error. This sequence joins TRBV20-1 and TRBJ2-5; 10 bases map to TRBD1. The CDR3 totals 17 residues. Trimming cost V 5 bases and J 11 bases; bases outside gene matches: 23. Germline V lookup: CDR1 DFQATT, CDR2 SNEGSKA (reference sequence). CDR3 protein: CSARRDRGGGALDEQYF. CDR3 coding DNA: TGCAGTGCTCGCCGGGACAGGGGAGGAGGGGCGTTGGATGAGCAGTACTTC.

This chain joins TRBV7-2 and TRBJ2-1; D remains ambiguous. The CDR3 is 15 amino acids. Germline CDR1 SGHTA, CDR2 FQGNSA. The V and J ends lost 3 bases and 4 bases respectively, with 13 bases between them. The CDR3 loop is CTSSLTPSSYNEQFF. In DNA, the CDR3 is TGTACCAGCAGCTTGACTCCCAGCTCTTACAATGAGCAGTTCTTC. Combining the CDR3 with reference TRBV7-2 and TRBJ2-1 gives the whole variable domain GAGVSQSPSNKVTEKGKDVELRCDPISGHTALYWYRQSLGQGLEFLIYFQGNSAPDKSGLPSDRFSAERTGGSVSTLTIQRTQQEDSAVYLCTSSLTPSSYNEQFFGPGTRLTVL.